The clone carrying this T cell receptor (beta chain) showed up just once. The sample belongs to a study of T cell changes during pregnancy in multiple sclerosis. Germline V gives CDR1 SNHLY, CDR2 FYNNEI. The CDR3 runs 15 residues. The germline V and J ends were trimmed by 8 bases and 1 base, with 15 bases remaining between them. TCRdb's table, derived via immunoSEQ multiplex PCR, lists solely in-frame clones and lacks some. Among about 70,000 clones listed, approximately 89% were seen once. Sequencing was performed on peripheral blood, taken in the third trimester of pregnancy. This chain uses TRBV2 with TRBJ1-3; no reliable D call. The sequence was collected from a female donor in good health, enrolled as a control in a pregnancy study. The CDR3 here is CASGEVLRSGNTIYF. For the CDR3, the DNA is TGTGCCAGCGGGGAGGTTCTTCGGTCTGGAAACACCATATATTTT.